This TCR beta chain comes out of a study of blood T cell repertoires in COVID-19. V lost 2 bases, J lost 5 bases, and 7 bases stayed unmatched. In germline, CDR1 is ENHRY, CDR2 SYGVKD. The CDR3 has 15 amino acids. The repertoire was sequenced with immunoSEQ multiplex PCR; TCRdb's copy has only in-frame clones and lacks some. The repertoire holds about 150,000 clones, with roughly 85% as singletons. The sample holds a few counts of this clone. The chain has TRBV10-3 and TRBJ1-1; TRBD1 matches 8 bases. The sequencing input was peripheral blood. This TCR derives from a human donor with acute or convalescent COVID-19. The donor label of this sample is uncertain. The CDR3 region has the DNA TGTGCCATCAGTGAGGCGGACAGGGTCTATACTGAAGCTTTCTTT. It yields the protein CAISEADRVYTEAFF.